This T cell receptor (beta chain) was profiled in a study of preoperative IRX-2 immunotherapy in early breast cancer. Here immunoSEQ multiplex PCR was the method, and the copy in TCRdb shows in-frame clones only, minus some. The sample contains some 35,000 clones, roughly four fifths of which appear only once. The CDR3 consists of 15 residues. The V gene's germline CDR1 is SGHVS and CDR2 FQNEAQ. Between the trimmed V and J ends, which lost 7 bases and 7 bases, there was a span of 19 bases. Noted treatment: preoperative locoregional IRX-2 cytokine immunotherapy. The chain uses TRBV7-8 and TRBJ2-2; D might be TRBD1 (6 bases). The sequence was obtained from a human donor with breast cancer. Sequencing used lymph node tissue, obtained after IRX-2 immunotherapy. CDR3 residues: CASTLGRGVIGELFF. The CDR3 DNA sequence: TGTGCCAGCACCCTAGGCAGGGGTGTGATCGGGGAGCTGTTTTTT.